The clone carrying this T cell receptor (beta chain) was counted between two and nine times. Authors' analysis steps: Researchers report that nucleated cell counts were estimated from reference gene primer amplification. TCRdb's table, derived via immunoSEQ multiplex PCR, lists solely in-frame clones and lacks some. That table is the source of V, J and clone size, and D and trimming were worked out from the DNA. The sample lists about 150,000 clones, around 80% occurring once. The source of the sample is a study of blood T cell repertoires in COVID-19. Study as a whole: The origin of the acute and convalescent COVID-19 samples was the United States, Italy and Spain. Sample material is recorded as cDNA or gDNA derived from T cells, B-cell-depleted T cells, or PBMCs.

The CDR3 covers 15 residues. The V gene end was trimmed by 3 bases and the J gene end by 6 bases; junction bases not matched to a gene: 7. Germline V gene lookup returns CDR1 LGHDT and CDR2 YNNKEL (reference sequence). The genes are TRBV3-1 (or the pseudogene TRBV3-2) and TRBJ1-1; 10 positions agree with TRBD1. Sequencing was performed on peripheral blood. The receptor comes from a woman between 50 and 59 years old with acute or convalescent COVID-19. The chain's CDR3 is CASSQGGQGRAEAFF. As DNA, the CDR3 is TGTGCCAGCAGCCAGGGGGGACAGGGGAGGGCTGAAGCTTTCTTT.